Reported below is one T cell receptor beta chain. Its matching antigen is unknown. At one boundary the junction diverges from the germline segment, which might be a read error. The time point: newly diagnosed GD, antithyroid drugs for less than 3 months. Preparation of the TCR library used RNA extracted from PBMCs. Patients came from an endocrinology department in Xi'an, China. As collected, the peripheral blood samples measured about 9.6 milliliters each and went into EDTA tubes. Building the TCR beta libraries relied on iRepertoire HTBI primers, and CDR3 regions underwent Arm-PCR. TCRdb passed the multiplex PCR reads through MiXCR, listing each CDR3 protein once. This table holds some 250,000 distinct CDR3 sequences, around 18% found once. This entry is derived from a study of regulatory T cells in long-lasting Graves disease. Study at large: Antithyroid drugs had been taken under 3 months by newly diagnosed Graves' patients.

Germline V gene data show CDR1 as SGHRS and CDR2 as YFSETQ. The CDR3 extends over 15 amino acids. Overall study results and limits: Patients with persistent Graves' had lower TCR diversity than newly diagnosed patients.

These data also featured in a second study, about T cells in Graves' hyperthyroidism and ophthalmopathy.

The V gene is TRBV5-1, the J gene TRBJ1-3; no reliable D call. The sequencing used peripheral blood mononuclear cells (PBMCs), collected at new diagnosis, from a patient treated with antithyroid drugs. The clonotype comes from a woman aged 30 to 39 with Graves disease. The CDR3, as DNA: TGCGCCAGCAGTTTGGTTGAGGGCTCTGGAAACACCATATATTTT. Its translation: CASSLVEGSGNTIYF.